This T cell receptor beta chain was obtained from a study of blood T cell repertoires in COVID-19. Study-wide background: Sites across the United States, Italy and Spain contributed samples from acute and convalescent COVID-19. PBMCs, B-cell-depleted T cells, or T cells were the source of the cDNA or gDNA that made up the material.

V shed 5 bases, J shed 11 bases, and the junction held 3 bases outside the gene matches. Germline V gene lookup returns CDR1 SQVTM and CDR2 ANQGSEA. This CDR3 is built from 10 residues. Patients at the Seattle site were enrolled during active infection and followed longitudinally. TCRdb keeps only in-frame clones here, not all; method: immunoSEQ multiplex PCR. The data hold about 200,000 clones, with approximately 85% observed a single time. This clone was observed a handful of times. The sequence was obtained from a woman in her 70s with COVID-19, enrolled during active disease. The chain couples TRBV29-1 to TRBJ1-1, with 9 bases that match TRBD1. The material sequenced was peripheral blood. CDR3 sequence: CSVYGTGAFF. The CDR3 DNA reads TGCAGCGTTTACGGGACAGGGGCTTTCTTT. The full variable domain, in which reference TRBV29-1 and TRBJ1-1 provide the parts outside the CDR3, is SAVISQKPSRDICQRGTSLTIQCQVDSQVTMMFWYRQQPGQSLTLIATANQGSEATYESGFVIDKFPISRPNLTFSTLTVSNMSPEDSSIYLCSVYGTGAFFGQGTRLTVV.